There are many counts of the clone carrying this TCR beta chain. Its antigen is unknown. With 1 base clipped from V and 3 bases from J, the junction kept 2 bases outside the gene matches. CDR3 length: 14 residues. From germline, CDR1 is SGHKS and CDR2 YYEKEE (reference sequence). Libraries for TCR beta were made by quantitative 5'-RACE with molecular barcodes. TCRdb re-called the 5' RACE reads with MiXCR, one entry per CDR3 protein. The sample holds about 800,000 distinct CDR3 sequences; about 12% are singletons and the top ten take roughly 0.51%. This sample is drawn from a study of CD8 T cells in ankylosing spondylitis. Regarding the study as a whole: A motif of 7 to 9 highly homologous TCR beta variants was seen as apparently characteristic of ankylosing spondylitis blood. Clones tied to disease were said to be significantly enriched in matched ankylosing spondylitis synovial fluid. Earlier literature documents some of the motif variants in reactive arthritis synovial fluid and blood. The disease-linked clones had a CD8+ phenotype and low blood frequencies.

This clonotype was obtained from a male donor with ankylosing spondylitis. Material for sequencing was blood, either unsorted or a sorted T cell fraction (not recorded which). The chain employs TRBV5-5 and TRBJ2-5; 8 nucleotides align to TRBD1. The CDR3 loop is CASSLRTGKETQYF. CDR3 DNA sequence: TGTGCCAGCAGCTTGCGGACAGGGAAAGAGACCCAGTACTTC.